This TCR beta chain was identified during a study of PD-1 blockade in classical Hodgkin lymphoma (dated by TCRdb to about 2020). For the study in its entirety: Nivolumab dosing was 3 mg/kg intravenously every 2 weeks, continuing until either disease progression or unacceptable toxicity. The study used CyTOF and TCR beta sequencing to define a peripheral blood immune signature of response to PD-1 blockade in classical Hodgkin lymphoma. The investigation overall reported the following: Newly diagnosed patients were reported to have lower baseline TCR diversity than healthy donors, and relapsed/refractory patients were reported to have lower baseline TCR diversity still. Lower diversity was observed in patients in whom nivolumab was started less than 1 year after ASCT, and these patients were excluded from later analyses so that confounding by immune reconstitution would be avoided. The study was restricted to a single clinical trial cohort, and the causes of repertoire differences, possibly disease activity or prior therapy, were left undefined. CD4+ but not CD8+ TCR diversity rose significantly by C4D1 (p=0.0027 vs p=0.16), most apparent in complete responders (p=0.02). Baseline diversity similar to that of newly diagnosed patients was observed in trial patients achieving complete response, whereas significantly lower diversity was observed in partial responders and progressors.

The time point label on this specimen signifies: cycle 1 day 1 (C1D1), immediately before nivolumab initiation. Every trial patient had relapsed following autologous stem cell transplantation, and prior brentuximab vedotin exposure was what differed among cohorts A, B and C. The trial cohort was composed of under 70 patients with relapsed/refractory classical Hodgkin lymphoma, for whom complete response, partial response or progressive disease was recorded as best overall response. In the multi-cohort phase II CheckMate 205 trial, trial patients received single-agent nivolumab. An independent review committee assessed best overall response by applying the 2007 International Working Group response criteria. PBMCs from the trial were collected at three points: immediately before nivolumab initiation (C1D1), and during therapy at cycle 2 day 1 and cycle 4 day 1. Peripheral blood was collected in 8 mL Vacutainer Cell Preparation Tubes, from which PBMCs were isolated by centrifugation and then cryopreserved.

The CDR3 runs 12 amino acids, cysteine and phenylalanine included. The CDR3 DNA has 36 bases and is translated from base 1. V loses 5 bases of germline sequence and J loses 2 bases, and the interval between the two ends is 6 bases. Reading the germline V gene gives CDR1 SNHLY and CDR2 FYNNEI. The Qiagen DNeasy kit was used to extract genomic DNA both from unsorted PBMCs and from the negatively selected CD4+ and CD8+ fractions. Amplification of TCR beta CDR3 regions was done by immunoSEQ multiplex PCR with primers that anneal to V and J segments. Amplification bias was minimized using a synthetic immune receptor repertoire, and residual bias was removed computationally after sequencing. The source study handled its data this way. Custom Python scripts were used to quantify repertoire diversity as the Shannon entropy index. Unsorted, CD4+ and CD8+ repertoires were analyzed separately, except in combined analyses where CD4+ and CD8+ sequences were merged in silico. A clone counted as expanded when the clone's frequency after treatment rose at least 2-fold relative to C1D1, and clones undetected at baseline were given a pseudocount of 0.5. Singleton clones were defined as clones with 0 or 1 copy at C1D1, and non-singleton clones were defined as clones with 2 or more copies. Clones expanded in unsorted samples were annotated as CD4+, CD8+ or unknown by matching protein sequences in sorted samples from the same patient. Wilcoxon tests were applied to paired samples to test diversity changes from C1D1 to C4D1. Entries here come from immuneACCESS through TCRdb and include only in-frame sequences with V and J called. Some clones fail to appear in such tables; in the studies checked, an unresolved V gene covers under half of the shortfall, and the cause of the remainder is unknown. That table gives V, J and clone size, and the DNA gave D and trimming. A total of about 86,000 clones appear in this sample, approximately 91% of them only once. The ten largest clones take up under 25% of the sample.

Concerning this clone: The antigen it recognizes is unknown. The input lacks base qualities; no much larger clone sits a single base away.

The chain is assembled from TRBV2 and TRBJ1-2, with no reliable assignment of the D segment. The source material was peripheral blood mononuclear cells (PBMCs), sampled at baseline. This sequence originates from a human donor with classical Hodgkin lymphoma. This receptor has the CDR3 CASSPQNYGYTF. The DNA sequence follows: TGTGCCAGCAGTCCCCAGAACTATGGCTACACCTTC. The variable domain in full, with residues beyond the CDR3 obtained from the reference TRBV2 and TRBJ1-2 genes, is EPEVTQTPSHQVTQMGQEVILRCVPISNHLYFYWYRQILGQKVEFLVSFYNNEISEKSEIFDDQFSVERPDGSNFTLKIRSTKLEDSAMYFCASSPQNYGYTFGSGTRLTVV.